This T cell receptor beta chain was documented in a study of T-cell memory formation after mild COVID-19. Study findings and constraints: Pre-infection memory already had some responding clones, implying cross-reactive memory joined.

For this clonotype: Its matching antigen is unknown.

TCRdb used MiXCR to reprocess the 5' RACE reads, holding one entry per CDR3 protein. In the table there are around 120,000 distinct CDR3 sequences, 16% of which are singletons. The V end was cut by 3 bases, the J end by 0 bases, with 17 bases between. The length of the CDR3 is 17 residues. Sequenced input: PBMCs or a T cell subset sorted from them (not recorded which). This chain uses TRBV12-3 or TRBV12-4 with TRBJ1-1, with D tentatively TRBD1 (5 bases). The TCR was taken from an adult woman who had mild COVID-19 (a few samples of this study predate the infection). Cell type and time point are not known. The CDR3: CASSLWGLVGLNTEAFF. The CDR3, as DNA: TGTGCCAGCAGTTTGTGGGGGTTAGTAGGATTGAACACTGAAGCTTTCTTT.